This entry lists 5 T cell receptor beta chains sequenced from one sample in a study of blood T cell repertoires in COVID-19. Profiling relied on immunoSEQ multiplex PCR, and the TCRdb table lists in-frame clones only, not all of them. The data contain some 700,000 clones, approximately 90% of them seen just once; the ten biggest clones take up under 0.3%. Input material: peripheral blood. These receptors were obtained from a young woman with acute or convalescent COVID-19.

As DNA, the CDR3 is TGTGCCAGCAGTGAAAGTGAAGCATTCTATGGCTACACCTTC. Its protein product is CASSESEAFYGYTF. This chain uses TRBV2 with TRBJ1-2; D gene ambiguous. This CDR3 comprises 14 residues. The V gene lost 2 bases and the J gene lost 4 bases, with 11 bases spanning the gap. Germline CDR1 SNHLY, CDR2 FYNNEI.

The J gene is TRBJ1-2, the V gene TRBV4-3; TRBD1 matches at 7 bases. The J segment lost 3 bases and the V segment lost 4 bases, leaving 5 bases of the junction unmatched. The CDR3 consists of 14 residues. Germline-derived CDR1 and CDR2 are LGHNA and YSLEER. The CDR3 reads CASSPVGTDYGYTF. The CDR3 DNA is TGCGCCAGCAGCCCCGTCGGGACAGACTATGGCTACACCTTC.

The chain joins TRBV18 to TRBJ2-1; 10 bases align to TRBD2. The CDR3 is 15 residues long. Germline-derived CDR1 and CDR2 are KGHSH and LQKENI. V was pared by 3 bases and J by 4 bases, with 3 bases of the junction left unmatched. CDR3 in amino acids: CASSPTSGIYNEQFF. CDR3 DNA sequence: TGTGCCAGCTCACCTACTAGCGGGATATACAATGAGCAGTTCTTC.

This clone showed up just once. The gene calls are TRBV12-3 or TRBV12-4 and TRBJ2-1; 8 positions match TRBD1. The CDR3 extends over 12 amino acids. The J segment lost 15 bases and the V segment lost 6 bases, leaving 10 bases of the junction unmatched. The CDR3 region has the DNA TGTGCCAGCAGCCAACAGGGGGTTCTAGCGTTCTTC. Translated: CASSQQGVLAFF.

The chain uses TRBV19 and TRBJ2-1, with 9 bases matching TRBD1. The trim removed 3 bases at V and 5 bases at J, leaving 11 bases unmatched. The CDR3 contains 17 residues. Germline assignment: CDR1 LNHDA and CDR2 SQIVND (reference sequence). CDR3 in amino acids: CASSIGTGIVMHNEQFF. For the CDR3, the DNA is TGTGCCAGTAGTATTGGGACAGGGATCGTTATGCACAATGAGCAGTTCTTC.